The present T cell receptor beta chain was sequenced within a study of cytomegalovirus exposure and HLA in healthy donors. The CDR3 length is 13 residues. Germline V gene data show CDR1 as MGHRA and CDR2 as YSYEKL. The germline V and J ends were trimmed by 2 bases and 10 bases, with 12 bases remaining between them. 13 Jbeta primers and 60 Vbeta primers were used for the PCR. This table comes from immunoSEQ multiplex PCR, and its TCRdb copy is limited to in-frame clones, with some not included. The sample yields some 30,000 clones, of which the top ten take up under 6%. Healthy bone marrow donors formed the donor group.

The sample was PBMCs. The source is a woman between 35 and 50 years old in good health and CMV-seropositive. This chain uses TRBV4-1 with TRBJ1-5, with D tentatively TRBD1 (5 bases). As DNA, the CDR3 is TGCGCCAGCAGCCAATTCTGGGGCGGACCCCAGCATTTT. This gives the protein CASSQFWGGPQHF.